This entry describes one TCR beta chain. Its cognate antigen has yet to be identified. Per-base quality was not reported, and no clone a single base away is much larger than it. From the germline V gene, CDR1 is WSHSY and CDR2 is SAAADI. The V end gives up 7 bases and the J end 2 bases, leaving 6 bases in the junction not matched to a gene. Inclusive of the bounding cysteine and phenylalanine, the CDR3 is 15 residues long. CDR3 DNA is the only sequence kept; it has 45 bases, read in frame from the first base. This record belongs to a study of T cell responses to AZD1222 COVID-19 vaccine (dated by TCRdb to the early 2020s). In the study overall: AZD1222 recipients whose second dose came at about 4 weeks and those whose second dose came at about 12 weeks were combined into one group, since spike-specific TCR depth and breadth did not differ between the two schedules. TCR sequencing was performed for 230 to 250 trial participants, of whom roughly 200 were given two doses of AZD1222 and around 25 were given two doses of MenACWY control vaccine. Trial participants were enrolled into age subgroups of 18-55, 56-69 and 70-plus years, which contained about 150, 28 and 57 TCR-sequenced participants, respectively. The research as a whole found: Nearly half of unique spike-specific TCRs reportedly recognized epitopes outside regions mutated in the B.1.351 and B.1.1.7 variants. Because no samples from the day 14 peak response were available, repertoires could be characterized only after the peak T cell response. The whole spike protein was spanned by vaccine-associated CD4 TCRs, and dominant responses were seen in regions 160-218 and 743-854. The 56-69-year group was small, and its depth increase did not reach significance, likely because of low power. Conclusions about previously exposed vaccinees are limited, since just five to seven AZD1222 recipients were seropositive for SARS-CoV-2 at baseline. Spike-specific TCR breadth and depth rose significantly after two AZD1222 doses compared with day 0 and with MenACWY recipients. Participants were mostly white British, with more females than males. The authors suggested clonal diversity may have been underestimated.

The CDR3 regions of human TCRbeta chains were analyzed by immunosequencing. Concerning the study's data processing: TCRs in the repertoires were matched against a reference library of SARS-CoV-2-specific TCRs that had been generated with the MIRA antigen-specificity platform. Breadth was defined as the fraction of unique TCRs that were SARS-CoV-2-associated, and depth was defined as the fraction of total T cells that were SARS-CoV-2-associated. Each spike-specific TCR was assigned to its reactive spike region and to a CD4 or CD8 class using the MIRA data. Log10-transformed breadth and depth values were compared by one-way ANOVA with Sidak's multiple comparisons tests. TCRdb provides this immuneACCESS table in a form limited to in-frame rearrangements. Some clones are lacking; in checked studies, under half of them reflect an unresolved V gene, and why the rest are absent is not known. V and J calls and clone size follow that table, whereas D and trimming were derived from the DNA. The sample records roughly 80,000 clones, approximately 90% of which are singletons. 5% to 6.5% of the sample is held by the ten biggest clonotypes.

The sample's time point, from its label and the paper: baseline before first vaccination. The vaccinee samples were drawn from two UK trials, COV001 and COV002, one of which was a single-blind randomized controlled phase 2/3 trial testing AZD1222 (ChAdOx1 nCoV-19) in healthy adults. For TCRbeta chain sequencing, PBMC samples from trial participants were taken at day 0 and at day 28 after the second dose. The TCR originated in an adult in good health. The chain is assembled from TRBV10-2 and TRBJ1-5; 9 central bases correspond to TRBD1. The material was peripheral blood, obtained on day 0 of AZD1222 vaccination. The DNA reads TGCGCCAGCACCCGGGACAGGGCTGGCAATCAGCCCCAGCATTTT. It is translated as CASTRDRAGNQPQHF.